Below are 19 T cell receptor beta chains sequenced from a single sample in a study of shared clonotypes between healthy human individuals. The naive CD8 fraction comprised CD45RO-negative cells positively selected for CCR7 and excluded terminally differentiated effector memory CD45RA+ cells. Sequenced by immunoSEQ multiplex PCR; TCRdb stores in-frame clones only, minus some. The table shows about 2.1 million clones, with 90% to 95% occurring only once. Input material: naive CD8+ T cells from PBMCs. These receptors were taken from a man aged 18 to 30 in good health. Some clones in this sample may be carry-over from other donors' samples.

The chain uses TRBV28 and TRBJ1-6; D unresolved. Germline V gives CDR1 MDHEN, CDR2 SYDVKM. Deletions cut 6 bases from V and 0 bases from J, with 15 bases between. The CDR3 covers 17 residues. CDR3 nucleotide sequence: TGTGCCAGCAGACCTGATTGGACCAGCTCCTATAATTCACCCCTCCACTTT. Protein product: CASRPDWTSSYNSPLHF.

This chain joins TRBV6-5 and TRBJ2-7; possibly TRBD2 for D (6 bases). The germline V gene has CDR1 MNHEY and CDR2 SVGAGI. Trimming removed 0 bases at V and 3 bases at J, with 15 bases between. This CDR3 is 16 amino acids long. The CDR3 region has the DNA TGTGCCAGCAGTTACTCTACGGGGGAGACCTACTACGAGCAGTACTTC. Its protein product is CASSYSTGETYYEQYF.

This rearrangement joins TRBV28 to TRBJ2-3; possibly TRBD2 for D (6 bases). This CDR3 is 14 amino acids long. V shed 5 bases and J shed 6 bases, with 15 bases lying between them. Germline values: CDR1 MDHEN, CDR2 SYDVKM. CDR3 sequence reads: CASSPLTGADTQYF. Here the CDR3 DNA reads TGTGCCAGCAGTCCCCTGACGGGAGCGGATACGCAGTATTTT.

The rearrangement joins TRBV14 to TRBJ2-2; 8 positions match TRBD2. CDR3 length: 16 amino acids. Unmatched junction bases numbered 5, after V lost 4 bases and J lost 1 base. Germline V lookup: CDR1 SGHDN, CDR2 FVKESK. CDR3 nucleotides: TGTGCCAGCAGCCCCACTAGCGGAAAGAACACCGGGGAGCTGTTTTTT. It is translated as CASSPTSGKNTGELFF.

In regard to this clone: Additional DNA sequences in this sample encode the identical CDR3. This chain uses TRBV5-6 with TRBJ1-1; 8 nucleotides align to TRBD1. Losses at the gene ends were 3 bases for V and 1 base for J; bases not matched to a gene: 2. This CDR3 contains 14 residues. Per the germline V gene, CDR1 is SGHDT and CDR2 is YYEEEE. Written as DNA, the CDR3 is TGTGCCAGCAGCTGGGACAGGTCGAACACTGAAGCTTTCTTT. Residues: CASSWDRSNTEAFF.

The rearrangement links TRBV5-1 to TRBJ2-1, with 7 bases fitting TRBD1. V lost 2 bases, J lost 0 bases, and 2 bases stayed unmatched. The CDR3 runs to 15 residues. Germline CDR1 SGHRS, CDR2 YFSETQ. CDR3 DNA sequence: TGCGCCAGCAGCTTACAGGGGAACTCCTACAATGAGCAGTTCTTC. This sequence encodes CASSLQGNSYNEQFF.

In this sample, this clone turned up once. The J gene is TRBJ2-1, the V gene TRBV28; D is possibly TRBD1 (5 bases). In germline, CDR1 is MDHEN, CDR2 SYDVKM. V shed 7 bases and J shed 4 bases, with 14 bases lying between them. This CDR3 spans 14 amino acids. The CDR3: CASNELQEYNEQFF. Here the CDR3 DNA reads TGTGCCAGCAACGAGCTACAGGAATACAATGAGCAGTTCTTC. Combining the CDR3 with reference TRBV28 and TRBJ2-1 gives the whole variable domain DVKVTQSSRYLVKRTGEKVFLECVQDMDHENMFWYRQDPGLGLRLIYFSYDVKMKEKGDIPEGYSVSREKKERFSLILESASTNQTSMYLCASNELQEYNEQFFGPGTRLTVL.

The genes are TRBV27 and TRBJ2-6, with 8 nucleotides matching TRBD2. CDR1 and CDR2 from the germline V gene are MNHEY and SMNVEV (reference sequence). The J segment lost 0 bases and the V segment lost 6 bases, leaving 16 bases of the junction unmatched. CDR3 length equals 20 residues. This CDR3 reads CASSPTAGGEPNSGANVLTF. The DNA of the CDR3 is TGTGCCAGCAGCCCAACTGCGGGGGGTGAGCCTAACTCTGGGGCCAACGTCCTGACTTTC.

Points on this clone: Possible read error: a much larger clone is one base away. The rearrangement joins TRBV4-2 to TRBJ2-7; D is undetermined. Trimming shortened V by 5 bases and J by 0 bases, and 2 bases separated the two germline ends. The germline gives CDR1 LGHNA, CDR2 YNFKEQ. CDR3 length equals 11 residues. The CDR3 region has the DNA TGTGCCAGCAGCGACTCCTACGAGCAGTACTTC. Translation gives CASSDSYEQYF.

The chain carries TRBV27 and TRBJ2-1; no definite D call. This CDR3 spans 15 amino acids. Trimming stripped 5 bases from V and 0 bases from J, with 11 bases between. CDR1 and CDR2 (germline): MNHEY, SMNVEV (reference sequence). The CDR3 DNA follows: TGTGCCAGCAGTGGGCAGCTGAGCTCCTACAATGAGCAGTTCTTC. It translates to CASSGQLSSYNEQFF.

The chain couples TRBV5-1 to TRBJ1-2; D possibly corresponds to TRBD1 (6 bases). From germline, CDR1 is SGHRS and CDR2 YFSETQ. There are 15 residues in the CDR3. V gave up 4 bases and J gave up 6 bases, with 19 bases separating them. This CDR3 reads CASSPTGGARNGYTF. In DNA form, the CDR3 reads TGCGCCAGCAGCCCCACGGGGGGGGCGCGTAATGGCTACACCTTC. The full variable domain, completed using reference TRBV5-1 and TRBJ1-2, is KAGVTQTPRYLIKTRGQQVTLSCSPISGHRSVSWYQQTPGQGLQFLFEYFSETQRNKGNFPGRFSGRQFSNSRSEMNVSTLELGDSALYLCASSPTGGARNGYTFGSGTRLTVV.

Notes on this clone: A far more abundant clone sits one base away, making this likely a read error. Other DNA variants within this sample encode the same CDR3. The chain has TRBV9 and TRBJ1-1, with D tentatively TRBD1 (6 bases). The CDR3 extends over 13 amino acids. Germline V gene sequence: CDR1 SGDLS, CDR2 YYNGEE. Deletions cut 4 bases from V and 1 base from J, with 8 bases between. CDR3 nucleotide sequence: TGTGCCAGCAGCATAGGGGGGAACACTGAAGCTTTCTTT. Translation gives CASSIGGNTEAFF.

The sample holds one count of this clone. The genes are TRBV27 and TRBJ2-1; 11 nucleotides align to TRBD1. This CDR3 comprises 16 residues. Looked up from germline, CDR1 is MNHEY and CDR2 is SMNVEV (reference sequence). J was trimmed by 5 bases and V by 0 bases; bases with no gene match: 3. CDR3 amino acids: CASSLSVDRGHNEQFF. As DNA, the CDR3 is TGTGCCAGCAGTTTATCGGTGGACAGGGGGCACAATGAGCAGTTCTTC.

The chain employs TRBV28 and TRBJ1-2; D remains unclear. Germline-derived CDR1 and CDR2 are MDHEN and SYDVKM. The CDR3 loop spans 14 amino acids. The V and J ends lost 5 bases and 1 base respectively, with 11 bases between them. DNA of the CDR3: TGTGCCAGCAGTCCGGGGAATAATAACTATGGCTACACCTTC. Amino acids: CASSPGNNNYGYTF.

The chain links TRBV4-3 to TRBJ1-3, with 8 bases fitting TRBD1. The CDR3 extends over 15 amino acids. Germline lookup yields CDR1 LGHNA and CDR2 YSLEER. V gave up 4 bases and J gave up 3 bases; unmatched junction bases: 5. CDR3 in amino acids: CASSPRTGIGNTIYF. For the CDR3, the DNA is TGCGCCAGCAGCCCCCGGACAGGGATTGGAAACACCATATATTTT.

The J gene is TRBJ2-5, the V gene TRBV19; TRBD1 matches 8 bases. After removal of 6 bases from V and 3 bases from J, the junction contained 6 bases not matched to a gene. The CDR3 consists of 14 residues. Germline loops: CDR1 LNHDA, CDR2 SQIVND (reference sequence). CDR3 sequence: CASSKDREEETQYF. In nucleotides, the CDR3 is TGTGCCAGTAGCAAGGACAGGGAAGAAGAGACCCAGTACTTC.

CDR3 sequence (DNA): TGTGCCATCAGTGATCTAAGACTAGCGGGGGACTCCCAGCAGTACTTC. It translates to CAISDLRLAGDSQQYF. The chain uses TRBV10-3 and TRBJ2-7, with 12 bases fitting TRBD2. Per germline, CDR1 ENHRY and CDR2 SYGVKD. Trimming took 3 bases from V and 8 from J; bases not matched to a gene: 11. The CDR3 length is 16 residues.

Remarks on this clone: The junction departs from germline at one end; a sequencing error may be responsible. CDR3 bases: TGCAGCGTGGAAGGACAGTTATTAGTAAACACTGAAGCTTTCTTT. Translating gives CSVEGQLLVNTEAFF. The chain employs TRBV29-1 and TRBJ1-1, with D possibly TRBD1 on 6 matching bases. CDR1 and CDR2 (germline): SQVTM, ANQGSEA. The CDR3 is made up of 15 amino acids.

This chain links TRBV2 with TRBJ2-3; 8 bases agree with TRBD1. Germline V gene data show CDR1 as SNHLY and CDR2 as FYNNEI. Losses at the gene ends were 4 bases for V and 5 bases for J; bases not matched to a gene: 11. There are 16 residues in the CDR3. The CDR3 DNA reads TGTGCCAGCAGTGGCGCGGCCAGGGGGCGAGGAGATACGCAGTATTTT. This encodes CASSGAARGRGDTQYF.